The T cell receptor beta chain under discussion was sequenced for a study of CD8 T cells in ankylosing spondylitis (dated by TCRdb to the late 2010s). Background on the whole study: The study profiled T cell receptor beta repertoires in healthy donors and ankylosing spondylitis patients to find disease-linked TCR variants. In total, the full study cohort was made up of over a hundred healthy donors and 20 to 25 ankylosing spondylitis patients. Peripheral blood was sampled, and synovial fluid was additionally collected from ankylosing spondylitis patients. The paper's findings and limits, for the study overall: Some motif variants had previously been reported in the synovial fluid and blood of reactive arthritis patients, which suggests shared mechanisms of disease initiation. A TCR beta motif made up of under ten highly homologous amino acid variants appeared to be characteristic of blood from ankylosing spondylitis patients. Significant enrichment of the disease-linked clones was reported in matched synovial fluid samples from ankylosing spondylitis patients. In peripheral blood, the disease-linked clones were found at relatively low frequencies and had a CD8+ phenotype.

From the germline V gene (reference sequence), CDR1 is DFQATT and CDR2 is SNEGSKA. The CDR3 numbers 16 residues from cysteine through phenylalanine. Left in the record is the CDR3 DNA by itself, 48 bases read in frame from the first base. V is cut back by 0 bases and J by 3 bases, with 7 bases in the junction unmatched. Sequencing was performed on an Illumina HiSeq 2500. Quantitative 5'-RACE with molecular barcodes was used to prepare TCR beta libraries. Concerning the study's data processing: A new computational method based on a probabilistic model of VDJ rearrangement was used to identify disease-linked TCR variants. TCRdb handled the public reads itself, with Q25 trimming in fastp and clone calling in MiXCR, and kept productive beta chains. Every entry covers one CDR3 protein and lists the most common genes and DNA from its rows. TCRdb, rather than the study authors, made the V and J calls. This sample comprises over 400,000 distinct CDR3 sequences, about 24% of them detected only once. The ten largest clones capture about 0.89% of the sample.

A few counts support this clonotype. Its antigen remains unidentified. The sample holds no much larger clone one base away, and base qualities are not on file. The origin of this receptor is a male donor with ankylosing spondylitis. The sequenced material came from blood, either unsorted or a sorted T cell fraction (not recorded which). The chain links TRBV20-1 with TRBJ2-3, with 9 middle bases fitting TRBD2. The nucleotide sequence is given as TGCAGTGCTAGAGATAGATTAGCGGGGGTGACAGATACGCAGTATTTT. The translation is CSARDRLAGVTDTQYF.